The source of this TCR beta chain is a study of blood T cell repertoires in COVID-19 (dated by TCRdb to the early 2020s). Background on the whole study: Collaborator samples came from the United States, Italy and Spain and covered acute and convalescent phases of COVID-19. The material from the prospective study consisted of cDNA or gDNA derived from T cells, B-cell-depleted T cells, or PBMCs. Subjects who had been exposed to COVID-19, were actively infected with it, or had recovered from it provided the deeply sampled blood TCRbeta repertoires that made up the dataset. The repertoires were made available in a free public database intended to serve as a resource for research on the immune response to SARS-CoV-2. Samples came from the ongoing ImmuneRACE study (first 160 participants) plus 1,254 subjects from 6 global collaborators. The sample metadata nearly always contained a de-identified subject ID, COVID-19 status, age in years and sex. Where available, HLA class I and class II types were obtained from metadata supplied by the sample provider rather than from assay-based typing. General study outcomes and caveats: The quantity of clinical and demographic metadata differed by source and by participant and was supplied without curation.

Collaborating institutions collected whole blood in K2EDTA tubes following their own protocols. Collaborator samples were shipped for TCRbeta analysis as frozen whole blood, isolated PBMCs, or DNA extracted from either sample type. TCRbeta CDR3 regions were amplified from genomic DNA using the immunoSEQ Assay, a bias-controlled multiplex PCR. On the authors' methods: Nucleated cell counts per sample were estimated from amplification of reference gene primers within the assay. Sequence reads were collapsed and filtered to measure the absolute abundance of every unique TCRbeta CDR3 rearrangement. For each sample, productive Simpson clonality was calculated by taking the square root of Simpson's diversity index across productive rearrangements. This immuneACCESS table, as held by TCRdb, lists in-frame sequences with V and J called but not all clones. Of the missing ones, under half trace to an unresolved V gene in checked studies; the others have no known cause. V and J calls and clone size come straight from that table; D and trimming were deduced from the DNA. The sample table holds about 380,000 clones, of which 81% were seen once. In total, the top ten clones hold about 1.2% of the sample.

As for this clone: This receptor's antigen is unknown. One base away there is no much larger clone; base qualities are not given.

The sequence was obtained from a human donor with acute or convalescent COVID-19. The donor label of this sample is uncertain. Sequencing used peripheral blood.

The nucleotide sequence reads as follows: TGTGCCAGCAGTTACCCAGGGTCCGCCAGAGAGACCCAGTACTTC. It specifies CASSYPGSARETQYF. Rearrangement joined TRBV6-6 to TRBJ2-5, with TRBD1 tentatively as D gene (5 bases match). The germline ends are 14 bases apart after V is trimmed by 2 bases and J by 4 bases. Its CDR3 holds 15 amino acids, cysteine through phenylalanine. The only DNA kept is the CDR3, 45 bases in frame from the first base. Per the germline V gene (reference sequence), MNHNY is the CDR1 and SVGAGI is the CDR2.